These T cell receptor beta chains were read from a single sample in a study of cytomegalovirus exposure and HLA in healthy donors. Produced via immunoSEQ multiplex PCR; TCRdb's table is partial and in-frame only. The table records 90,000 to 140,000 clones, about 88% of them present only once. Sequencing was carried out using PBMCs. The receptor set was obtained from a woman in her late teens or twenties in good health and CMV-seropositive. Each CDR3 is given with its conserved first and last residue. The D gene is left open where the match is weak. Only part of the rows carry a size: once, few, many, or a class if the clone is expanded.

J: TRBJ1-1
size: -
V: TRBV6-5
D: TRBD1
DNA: TGTGCCAGCAGTCGATACAGGGGCACTGAAGCTTTCTTT
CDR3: CASSRYRGTEAFF

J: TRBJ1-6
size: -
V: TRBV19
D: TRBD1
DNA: TGTGCCAGTAGCGACAGGGAGAATTCACCCCTCCACTTT
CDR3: CASSDRENSPLHF

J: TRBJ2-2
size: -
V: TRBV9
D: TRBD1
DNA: TGTGCCAGCAGCGTAGCTTCCCGACAGGGTAGTAACGGGGAGCTGTTTTTT
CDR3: CASSVASRQGSNGELFF

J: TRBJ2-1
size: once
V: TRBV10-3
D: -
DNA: TGTGCCATCATCGAGCGGAGCTCCTACAATGAGCAGTTCTTC
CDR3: CAIIERSSYNEQFF

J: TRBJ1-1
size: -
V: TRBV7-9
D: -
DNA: TGTGCCAGCAGCTTGGCCGCGGGGGGTGGCACTGAAGCTTTCTTT
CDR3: CASSLAAGGGTEAFF

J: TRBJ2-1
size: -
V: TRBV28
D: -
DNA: TGTGCCAGCAGGCCAGGGGTAGGCTTCCCGTTCTTC
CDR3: CASRPGVGFPFF

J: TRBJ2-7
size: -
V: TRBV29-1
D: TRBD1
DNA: TGCAGCGCCCGAGGTCGACAGGGGGCCGGCTACGAGCAGTACTTC
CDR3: CSARGRQGAGYEQYF

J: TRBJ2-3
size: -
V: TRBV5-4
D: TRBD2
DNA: TGTGCCAGCAGCTTGGCTGTGGGAGGGCCAGATACGCAGTATTTT
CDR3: CASSLAVGGPDTQYF

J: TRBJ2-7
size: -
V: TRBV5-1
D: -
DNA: TGCGCCAGCAGCTCCCACGCCGCGGGGTCCTACGAGCAGTACTTC
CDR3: CASSSHAAGSYEQYF

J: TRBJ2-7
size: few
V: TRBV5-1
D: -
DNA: TGCGCCAGCAGCTTGGGACAGGCCCCCTACGAGCAGTACTTC
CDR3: CASSLGQAPYEQYF

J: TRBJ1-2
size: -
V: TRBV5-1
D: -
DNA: TGCGCCAGCAGCTTGGCCGGGGACTATGGCTACACCTTC
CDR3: CASSLAGDYGYTF

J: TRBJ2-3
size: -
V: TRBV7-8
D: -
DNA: TGTGCCAGCAGCCCCACTAACTGGCGCGCCACAGATACGCAGTATTTT
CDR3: CASSPTNWRATDTQYF

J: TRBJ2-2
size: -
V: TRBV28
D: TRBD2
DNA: TGTGCCAGCGGTCCGGGGGGATGGACCGGGGAGCTGTTTTTT
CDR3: CASGPGGWTGELFF

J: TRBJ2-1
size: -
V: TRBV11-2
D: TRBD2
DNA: TGTGCCAGCAGCTTAGGTCTAGCGGGGCTGTTTGGGTTCTTC
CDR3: CASSLGLAGLFGFF

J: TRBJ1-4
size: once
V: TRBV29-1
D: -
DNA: TGCAGCGTTTTAGAGGGAAAACTGTTTTTT
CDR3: CSVLEGKLFF

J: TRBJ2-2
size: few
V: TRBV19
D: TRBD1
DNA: TGTGCCGGACAGGGAGCCGGGGAGCTGTTTTTT
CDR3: CAGQGAGELFF

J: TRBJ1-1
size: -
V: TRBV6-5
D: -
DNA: TGTGCCAGCAGTTACTCAGGTCTCAGCGGCACTGAAGCTTTCTTT
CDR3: CASSYSGLSGTEAFF

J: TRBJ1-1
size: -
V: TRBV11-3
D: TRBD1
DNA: TGTGCCAGCAGCTCGTTAGGTCAGGGGGCGAATACTGAAGCTTTCTTT
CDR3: CASSSLGQGANTEAFF

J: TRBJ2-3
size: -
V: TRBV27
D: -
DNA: TGTGCCAGCAGGCACGACTCTAGGGGGGATACGCAGTATTTT
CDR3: CASRHDSRGDTQYF

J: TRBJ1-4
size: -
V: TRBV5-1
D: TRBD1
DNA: TGCGCCAGCAGCTCACCCCTCGGGACAGGGAATGAAAAACTGTTTTTT
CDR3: CASSSPLGTGNEKLFF

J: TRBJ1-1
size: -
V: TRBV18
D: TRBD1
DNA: TGTGCCAGCTCACCACTCTCATGGACAGGGGCGAACACTGAAGCTTTCTTT
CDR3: CASSPLSWTGANTEAFF

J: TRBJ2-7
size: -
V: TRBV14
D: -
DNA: TGTGCCAGCAGCCAAGATGTGAGGCGCTACGAGCAGTACTTC
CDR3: CASSQDVRRYEQYF

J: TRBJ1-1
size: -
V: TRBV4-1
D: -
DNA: TGCGCCAGCAGCCAAGATTGGGGCAAAATCGAAGCTTTCTTT
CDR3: CASSQDWGKIEAFF

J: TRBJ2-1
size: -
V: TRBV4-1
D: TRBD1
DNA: TGCGCCAGCAGCCGGCTAGGGACAGGCGGCGATGAGCAGTTCTTC
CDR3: CASSRLGTGGDEQFF

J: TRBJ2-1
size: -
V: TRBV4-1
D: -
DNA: TGCGCCAGCAGCCAATCGGGGGGACAAAAGCAGTTCTTC
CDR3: CASSQSGGQKQFF

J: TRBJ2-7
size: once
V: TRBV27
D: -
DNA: TGTGCCAGCAGTTGGGGACTCTCTACCTACGCGCAGTACTTC
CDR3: CASSWGLSTYAQYF

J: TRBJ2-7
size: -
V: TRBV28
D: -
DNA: TGTGCCAGCAGTTTATCTGTTTTCTACGAGCAGTACTTC
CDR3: CASSLSVFYEQYF

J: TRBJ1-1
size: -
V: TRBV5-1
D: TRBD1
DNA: TGCGCCAGCAGCTCGGGGACAGGGACCTACACTGAAGCTTTCTTT
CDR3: CASSSGTGTYTEAFF

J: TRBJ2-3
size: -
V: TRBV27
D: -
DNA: TGTGCCAGCAGTTTGAGCCGGTTCCAAACCACAGATACGCAGTATTTT
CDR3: CASSLSRFQTTDTQYF

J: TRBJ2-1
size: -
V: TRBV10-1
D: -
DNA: TGCGCCAGCAGTACCCCGGGTTCGGGGCAGTTCTTC
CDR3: CASSTPGSGQFF

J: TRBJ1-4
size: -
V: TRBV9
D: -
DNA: TGTGCCAGCAGCGTAGGCGAGGGTCGTAATGAAAAACTGTTTTTT
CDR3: CASSVGEGRNEKLFF

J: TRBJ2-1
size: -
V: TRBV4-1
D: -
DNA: TGCGCCAGCAGCCCCGGGGGACCTACAGATGAGCAGTTCTTC
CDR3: CASSPGGPTDEQFF

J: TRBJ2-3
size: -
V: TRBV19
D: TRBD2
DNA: TGTGCCAGTAGTAGTGTCGGACTAGCGGTATCAGATACGCAGTATTTT
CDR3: CASSSVGLAVSDTQYF

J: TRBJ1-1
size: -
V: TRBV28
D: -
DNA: TGTGCCAGCAGTCTAGGAACGGTTACTGAAGCTTTCTTT
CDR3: CASSLGTVTEAFF

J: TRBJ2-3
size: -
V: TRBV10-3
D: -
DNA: TGTGCCATCAGGAGAAGGGGGGGCGAAGCAGATACGCAGTATTTT
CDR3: CAIRRRGGEADTQYF

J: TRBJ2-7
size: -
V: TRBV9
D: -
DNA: TGTGCCAGCAGCGTAGGTTCCGCAGGCGAGCAGTACTTC
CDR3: CASSVGSAGEQYF

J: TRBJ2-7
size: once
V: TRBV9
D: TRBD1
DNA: TGTGCCAGCAGCGTAGACCAACCGGGACAGGGTTCCGACGAGCAGTACTTC
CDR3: CASSVDQPGQGSDEQYF

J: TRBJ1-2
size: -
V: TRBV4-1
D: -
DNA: TGCGCCAGCAGCCAAGAGGAGGGGCGGCAGGGCTACACCTTC
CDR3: CASSQEEGRQGYTF

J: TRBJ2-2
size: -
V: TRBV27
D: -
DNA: TGTGCCAGCAGTATCGGGGCCGGGGAGCTGTTTTTT
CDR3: CASSIGAGELFF

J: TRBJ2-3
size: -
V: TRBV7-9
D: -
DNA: TGTGCCAGCAGCTTAGGGGCCGGAGGAGTCGCAGATACGCAGTATTTT
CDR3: CASSLGAGGVADTQYF

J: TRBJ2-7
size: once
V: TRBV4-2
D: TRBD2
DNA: TGTGCCAGCAGCCAGGCAGCTAGCGGGGCAGCCTACGAGCAGTACTTC
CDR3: CASSQAASGAAYEQYF

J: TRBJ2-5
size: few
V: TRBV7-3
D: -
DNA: TGTGCCAGCAGCTCTGCGCCCCAAGAGACCCAGTACTTC
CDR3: CASSSAPQETQYF

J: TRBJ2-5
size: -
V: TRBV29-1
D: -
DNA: TGCAGCGTTGAAGATTTCAACGTTGGAGGGAAGGGGCAAGAGACCCAGTACTTC
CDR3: CSVEDFNVGGKGQETQYF

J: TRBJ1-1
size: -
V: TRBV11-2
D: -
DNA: TGTGCCAGCAGCTTAGTGAGTTTTCGGGTCCCTGAAGCTTTCTTT
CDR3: CASSLVSFRVPEAFF

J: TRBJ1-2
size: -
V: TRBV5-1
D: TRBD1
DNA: TGCGCCAGCAGCCCTACCGGGACAGGGGATGGCTACACCTTC
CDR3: CASSPTGTGDGYTF

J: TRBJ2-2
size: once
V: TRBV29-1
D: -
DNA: TGCAGCGTAGAACCAAACACCGGGGAGCTGTTTTTT
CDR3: CSVEPNTGELFF

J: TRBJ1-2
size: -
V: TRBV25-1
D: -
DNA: TGTGCCAGCAGGGAGGGGCTAGGAGGCTACACCTTC
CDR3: CASREGLGGYTF

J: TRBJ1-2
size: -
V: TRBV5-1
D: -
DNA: TGCGCCAGCAGCAAATTACAGGGCCCAGACTATGGCTACACCTTC
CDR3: CASSKLQGPDYGYTF